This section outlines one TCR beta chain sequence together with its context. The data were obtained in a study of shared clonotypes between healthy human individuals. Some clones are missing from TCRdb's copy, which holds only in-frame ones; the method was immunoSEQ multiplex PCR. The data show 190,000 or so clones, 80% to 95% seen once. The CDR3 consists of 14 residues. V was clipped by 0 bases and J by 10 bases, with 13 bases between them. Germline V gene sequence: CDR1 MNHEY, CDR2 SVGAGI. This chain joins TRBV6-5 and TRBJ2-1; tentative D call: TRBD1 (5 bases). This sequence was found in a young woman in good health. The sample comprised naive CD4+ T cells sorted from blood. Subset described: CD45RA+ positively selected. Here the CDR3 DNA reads TGTGCCAGCAGTTACTCGCTGACAGCCCTAGAGCAGTTCTTC. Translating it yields CASSYSLTALEQFF.